This is a list of T cell receptor beta chains from one sample in a study of blood T cell repertoires in COVID-19. Profiling relied on immunoSEQ multiplex PCR, and the TCRdb table lists in-frame clones only, not all of them. The profile shows tens of thousands of clones, about 88% of them singletons. Input material: peripheral blood. These receptors originate from a man aged 65 to 85 with active COVID-19. The CDR3 runs from the conserved cysteine through the conserved F or W. D genes are given only for firm matches. Size is omitted from some rows. Given values are once, few, many or a class for expanded clones.

cdr3_nt: TGTGCCAGCAGCTTGCGGGGAGAGCGGAAAAGCTACGAGCAGTACTTC
cdr3_aa: CASSLRGERKSYEQYF
clone_size: -
v_call: TRBV5-8
j_call: TRBJ2-7
d_call: -

cdr3_nt: TGTGCCAGCTCACGGGGGACAGGGTCTGGAAACACCATATATTTT
cdr3_aa: CASSRGTGSGNTIYF
clone_size: -
v_call: TRBV18
j_call: TRBJ1-3
d_call: TRBD1

cdr3_nt: TGTGCCAGCAGCGACCCACTAGCGGGAGTAGATACGCAGTATTTT
cdr3_aa: CASSDPLAGVDTQYF
clone_size: -
v_call: TRBV9
j_call: TRBJ2-3
d_call: TRBD2

cdr3_nt: TGCGCCAGCAGCTTGGCCGAGGGAGCGGGAGGGACAGATACGCAGTATTTT
cdr3_aa: CASSLAEGAGGTDTQYF
clone_size: -
v_call: TRBV5-1
j_call: TRBJ2-3
d_call: TRBD2

cdr3_nt: TGTGCCAGCAGCTTAATAGGGGACGAGCAGTACTTC
cdr3_aa: CASSLIGDEQYF
clone_size: -
v_call: TRBV7-2
j_call: TRBJ2-7
d_call: -

cdr3_nt: TGTGCCAGCAGCTTAGGGACAGGGGGTATCTCACCCCTCCACTTT
cdr3_aa: CASSLGTGGISPLHF
clone_size: -
v_call: TRBV7-2
j_call: TRBJ1-6
d_call: TRBD1

cdr3_nt: TGCAGTGCTAGTTGGGGAGGAGCTAATGAAAAACTGTTTTTT
cdr3_aa: CSASWGGANEKLFF
clone_size: -
v_call: TRBV20-1
j_call: TRBJ1-4
d_call: -

cdr3_nt: TGCAGTGCTAGTGAGGGTCCGGGGTCACCCCTCCACTTT
cdr3_aa: CSASEGPGSPLHF
clone_size: -
v_call: TRBV20-1
j_call: TRBJ1-6
d_call: -

cdr3_nt: TGTGCCAGCAGCCAACCTAACAGGGTCGAGCAGTACTTC
cdr3_aa: CASSQPNRVEQYF
clone_size: -
v_call: TRBV28
j_call: TRBJ2-7
d_call: -

cdr3_nt: TGTGCCAGCAGTTACTCCGGACATTTGATATCTGGGGCCAACGTCCTGACTTTC
cdr3_aa: CASSYSGHLISGANVLTF
clone_size: -
v_call: TRBV6-2/TRBV6-3
j_call: TRBJ2-6
d_call: -

cdr3_nt: TGTGCCACCAAAAAACTCGGACAGGGCTACGAGCAGTACTTC
cdr3_aa: CATKKLGQGYEQYF
clone_size: once
v_call: TRBV6-5
j_call: TRBJ2-7
d_call: TRBD1